This entry features one T cell receptor beta chain sequence. The sample comes from a study of shared T cell receptors in the human thymus. Libraries were prepared by immunoSEQ multiplex PCR; TCRdb keeps only in-frame clonotypes and omits some of them. The data show about 380,000 clones, roughly 94% seen once. Unmatched junction bases numbered 18, after V lost 2 bases and J lost 0 bases. The CDR3 is 22 residues long. CDR1 is SGHVS and CDR2 is FNYEAQ in the germline V gene. The chain links TRBV7-6 to TRBJ2-1; 11 bases line up with TRBD2. The sequence derives from a human donor. The sequencing input was thymocytes. CDR3 bases: TGTGCCAGCAGCTTACCCCGGGCAACTAGCGGGAGAGTCCGGGCCTCCTACAATGAGCAGTTCTTC. It is translated as CASSLPRATSGRVRASYNEQFF.